This is a list of T cell receptor beta chains from one sample in a study of regulatory T cells in long-lasting Graves disease. One entry per CDR3 protein, called by TCRdb with MiXCR from the multiplex PCR reads. The profile shows about 660,000 distinct CDR3 sequences, 25% to 30% of them singletons. Material: peripheral blood mononuclear cells (PBMCs), obtained when the disease was refractory, from a patient treated with antithyroid drugs. These receptors were taken from a female donor with Graves disease. Both conserved end residues are part of each CDR3. Size tells how often a clone was seen (once, few, many) or the class of an expanded clone, and some rows leave it out.

j_gene: TRBJ2-6; abundance: .; v_gene: TRBV6-2/TRBV6-3; CDR3aa: CASRFWGGTGADVLTF
j_gene: TRBJ2-5; abundance: few; v_gene: TRBV4-1; CDR3aa: CASTQRGFYVTQTQYF
j_gene: TRBJ2-2; abundance: .; v_gene: TRBV5-1; CDR3aa: CASSLAGRDTGELFF
j_gene: TRBJ1-2; abundance: many; v_gene: TRBV5-1; CDR3aa: CASSLRQGAVGYGYTF
j_gene: TRBJ1-1; abundance: few; v_gene: TRBV10-3; CDR3aa: CAISLAPPPELNTEAFF
j_gene: TRBJ2-5; abundance: .; v_gene: TRBV4-1; CDR3aa: CASSYRDSIQETQYF
j_gene: TRBJ1-2; abundance: many; v_gene: TRBV6-1; CDR3aa: CASGLQGTGNGYTF
j_gene: TRBJ1-1; abundance: .; v_gene: TRBV6-2/TRBV6-3; CDR3aa: CASSYLRHTEAFF
j_gene: TRBJ2-6; abundance: .; v_gene: TRBV13; CDR3aa: CASSLVRDRVGANVLTF
j_gene: TRBJ1-1; abundance: few; v_gene: TRBV12-3/TRBV12-4; CDR3aa: CASSLFDRGAFF
j_gene: TRBJ1-4; abundance: once; v_gene: TRBV7-9; CDR3aa: CANSWGTTNEKLFF
j_gene: TRBJ2-7; abundance: .; v_gene: TRBV12-3/TRBV12-4; CDR3aa: CASSLLSGSYEQYF
j_gene: TRBJ1-5; abundance: few; v_gene: TRBV28; CDR3aa: CASSMTGSLQPQHF
j_gene: TRBJ2-5; abundance: few; v_gene: TRBV10-3; CDR3aa: CAISAGTGEETQYF
j_gene: TRBJ2-7; abundance: few; v_gene: TRBV10-3; CDR3aa: CATSSASDYEQYF
j_gene: TRBJ1-1; abundance: .; v_gene: TRBV29-1; CDR3aa: CSVEADLNTEAFF
j_gene: TRBJ1-1; abundance: many; v_gene: TRBV28; CDR3aa: CASSFAVGTEAFF
j_gene: TRBJ1-2; abundance: few; v_gene: TRBV12-3/TRBV12-4; CDR3aa: CASRLTGIRRNGYTF
j_gene: TRBJ2-3; abundance: .; v_gene: TRBV7-3; CDR3aa: CASSPGQEWGDTQYF
j_gene: TRBJ1-1; abundance: .; v_gene: TRBV30; CDR3aa: CAWAFVAEAFF
j_gene: TRBJ2-7; abundance: once; v_gene: TRBV20-1; CDR3aa: CSARDTLGASVFWSEQYF
j_gene: TRBJ1-3; abundance: .; v_gene: TRBV10-3; CDR3aa: CATGRDGPSGNTIYF
j_gene: TRBJ1-4; abundance: many; v_gene: TRBV28; CDR3aa: CASRGTGINEKLFF
j_gene: TRBJ1-1; abundance: .; v_gene: TRBV7-6; CDR3aa: CASSVYHPGGNTEAFF
j_gene: TRBJ1-6; abundance: .; v_gene: TRBV3-1; CDR3aa: CASSLLDSPLHF
j_gene: TRBJ2-2; abundance: few; v_gene: TRBV7-6; CDR3aa: CASSLAGQGGTGELFF
j_gene: TRBJ1-2; abundance: .; v_gene: TRBV9; CDR3aa: CASSFRQDSDGYTF
j_gene: TRBJ1-2; abundance: .; v_gene: TRBV11-2; CDR3aa: CASSFEGGGAVYGYTF
j_gene: TRBJ1-5; abundance: .; v_gene: TRBV28; CDR3aa: CASSRPPRQGWRQPQHF
j_gene: TRBJ2-6; abundance: .; v_gene: TRBV27; CDR3aa: CASSSARSGANVLTF
j_gene: TRBJ2-7; abundance: .; v_gene: TRBV28; CDR3aa: CASSYQGPEPYEQYF
j_gene: TRBJ2-5; abundance: many; v_gene: TRBV11-1; CDR3aa: CASSLERKTQETQYF
j_gene: TRBJ2-6; abundance: many; v_gene: TRBV11-2; CDR3aa: CASSLFPGLSGANVLTF
j_gene: TRBJ1-1; abundance: .; v_gene: TRBV29-1; CDR3aa: CSVKKASKNTEAFF
j_gene: TRBJ2-7; abundance: .; v_gene: TRBV30; CDR3aa: CAWSATGGAQYF
j_gene: TRBJ2-5; abundance: .; v_gene: TRBV13; CDR3aa: CASSRTSGLQETQYF
j_gene: TRBJ1-5; abundance: .; v_gene: TRBV20-1; CDR3aa: CSARDIRGYSNQPQHF
j_gene: TRBJ2-2; abundance: few; v_gene: TRBV10-1; CDR3aa: CASSESKWGKGTGELFF
j_gene: TRBJ2-3; abundance: .; v_gene: TRBV12-3/TRBV12-4; CDR3aa: CASSLAVGRATDTQYF
j_gene: TRBJ2-1; abundance: .; v_gene: TRBV10-3; CDR3aa: CAVGLAGGNEQFF
j_gene: TRBJ1-4; abundance: .; v_gene: TRBV20-1; CDR3aa: CSARDPQRGTEKLFF
j_gene: TRBJ2-7; abundance: many; v_gene: TRBV2; CDR3aa: CASKTIGGLPYEQYF
j_gene: TRBJ2-5; abundance: .; v_gene: TRBV28; CDR3aa: CASSLGTVGIRSQYF
j_gene: TRBJ2-7; abundance: many; v_gene: TRBV11-2; CDR3aa: CASSSRTGGAYEQYF
j_gene: TRBJ2-5; abundance: .; v_gene: TRBV5-4; CDR3aa: CASSPAGIQAETQYF
j_gene: TRBJ1-1; abundance: many; v_gene: TRBV2; CDR3aa: CASREGRGSTEAFF
j_gene: TRBJ2-7; abundance: .; v_gene: TRBV6-2/TRBV6-3; CDR3aa: CASSNPGLAANEYF
j_gene: TRBJ2-7; abundance: .; v_gene: TRBV20-1; CDR3aa: CSARVRGSSYEQYF
j_gene: TRBJ1-6; abundance: .; v_gene: TRBV30; CDR3aa: CAWRLTGTYNSPLHF
j_gene: TRBJ2-7; abundance: .; v_gene: TRBV6-1; CDR3aa: CASSESGRRYEQYF
j_gene: TRBJ1-2; abundance: many; v_gene: TRBV27; CDR3aa: CASSLGTGEANYGYTF